This T cell receptor beta chain was documented in a study of control samples from healthy donors and cancer patients. This CDR3 region has 16 residues. Germline values: CDR1 ENHRY, CDR2 SYGVKD. V was clipped by 0 bases and J by 7 bases, with 13 bases between them. The protocol was immunoSEQ multiplex PCR, while the TCRdb copy is restricted to in-frame clones and leaves out a portion. The sample lists some 76,000 clones, just under 90% occurring once. This chain links TRBV10-3 with TRBJ1-6; D is perhaps TRBD1 (5 bases). The receptor's source is a man in his 60s with lung cancer. Sequenced material: PBMCs. CDR3 amino acids: CAISESSGRGNSPLHF. CDR3 DNA: TGTGCCATCAGTGAGTCTTCAGGGAGAGGAAATTCACCCCTCCACTTT.